Reported below is one TCR beta chain. The entry originates in a study of shared clonotypes between healthy human individuals. Here immunoSEQ multiplex PCR was the method, and the copy in TCRdb shows in-frame clones only, minus some. The sample lists 450,000 to 600,000 clones, about 80% occurring once. J lost 6 bases, V lost 7 bases, and 2 bases had no gene match. Per the germline V gene, CDR1 is SQVTM and CDR2 is ANQGSEA. The CDR3 is 11 residues long. Material: PBMCs. The clonotype was recovered from a woman aged 40 to 50 in good health. Some clones in this sample may be carry-over from other donors' samples. This rearrangement joins TRBV29-1 to TRBJ2-2, with 7 bases matching TRBD2. The CDR3 sequence: CSGRGAGELFF. The CDR3 DNA follows: TGCAGCGGCCGGGGGGCCGGGGAGCTGTTTTTT.